These 13 T cell receptor beta chains originate from one sample sequenced in a study of blood T cell repertoires in COVID-19. Libraries were prepared by immunoSEQ multiplex PCR; TCRdb keeps only in-frame clonotypes and omits some of them. The sample includes roughly 180,000 clones, over 80% of them seen just once. Sequences were obtained from peripheral blood. These receptors were collected from a woman in her 40s with COVID-19, enrolled during active disease.

The V gene is TRBV19, the J gene TRBJ2-7, with D maybe TRBD1 (5 bases). CDR3 length equals 14 residues. From germline, CDR1 is LNHDA and CDR2 SQIVND (reference sequence). Trimming took off 6 bases at V and 2 bases at J, with 14 bases between the two ends. The CDR3 sequence is CASSRTKTPYEQYF. The DNA of the CDR3 is TGTGCCAGTAGCCGGACAAAGACACCCTACGAGCAGTACTTC.

The CDR3, as DNA: TGTGCCAGCTACACCCGCCGTGTGGCCGGGGAGCTGTTTTTT. Amino acid sequence: CASYTRRVAGELFF. The gene calls are TRBV6-5 and TRBJ2-2; D gene uncertain. CDR1 and CDR2 from the germline V gene are MNHEY and SVGAGI. V shed 8 bases and J shed 6 bases, with 16 bases lying between them. The CDR3 consists of 14 residues.

The chain couples TRBV6-1 to TRBJ1-2, with 7 positions matching TRBD1. V trimming: 6 bases; J trimming: 3 bases; junction bases outside the gene matches: 4. Germline-derived CDR1 and CDR2 are MNHNS and SASEGT. This CDR3 is built from 13 residues. Here the CDR3 reads CASSPTGDYGYTF. The DNA of the CDR3 is TGTGCCAGCAGCCCAACAGGGGACTATGGCTACACCTTC.

The rearrangement uses TRBV12-1 and TRBJ2-2; the table's D call TRBD2 went unverified against the DNA. TRBV12-1 is described as a pseudogene. The CDR3 has 15 amino acids. CDR3 sequence reads: CASSFKPADTGELFF. The CDR3 DNA reads as TGTGCCAGCAGCTTTAAGCCAGCGGACACCGGGGAGCTGTTTTTT.

The CDR3 loop reads CASSRASDRGNEKLFF. The CDR3 bases are TGTGCCAGCAGTCGAGCCTCAGACAGGGGGAATGAAAAACTGTTTTTT. J is TRBJ1-4 and V is TRBV14; 9 bases are a match to TRBD1. Germline CDR1 is SGHDN and CDR2 is FVKESK. The J segment lost 5 bases and the V segment lost 6 bases, leaving 10 bases of the junction unmatched. The CDR3 has 16 amino acids.

This clone was seen only once. CDR3 nucleotides: TGTGCCAGCAGGCCAGGACATCCGAACTATGGCTACACCTTC. This codes for CASRPGHPNYGYTF. V usage is TRBV6-5 and J usage is TRBJ1-2, with D perhaps matching TRBD1 (5 bases). Germline CDR1 reads MNHEY; CDR2 reads SVGAGI. The CDR3 has 14 residues. The V end was cut by 6 bases, the J end by 2 bases, with 13 bases between.

The genes are TRBV9 and TRBJ1-2, with 7 bases identical to TRBD1. CDR1 is SGDLS, CDR2 YYNGEE, per germline. V shed 2 bases, J shed 4 bases, and the junction held 8 bases outside the gene matches. This CDR3 region has 15 residues. This chain's CDR3 is CASSVTGALGYGYTF. The CDR3 DNA sequence: TGTGCCAGCAGCGTCACAGGGGCCCTCGGCTATGGCTACACCTTC.

The chain is built from TRBV19 and TRBJ2-3, with D perhaps matching TRBD1 (5 bases). Germline V CDR1 and CDR2: LNHDA, SQIVND (reference sequence). V gave up 3 bases and J gave up 3 bases, with 10 bases separating them. This CDR3 has 14 amino acids. CDR3 loop: CASSIRQSTDTQYF. In DNA, the CDR3 is TGTGCCAGTAGTATTAGACAGTCTACAGATACGCAGTATTTT. Full variable domain (missing parts from reference TRBV19 and TRBJ2-3): DGGITQSPKYLFRKEGQNVTLSCEQNLNHDAMYWYRQDPGQGLRLIYYSQIVNDFQKGDIAEGYSVSREKKESFPLTVTSAQKNPTAFYLCASSIRQSTDTQYFGPGTRLTVL.

In DNA, the CDR3 is TGTGCCGGAGGAAAGCGGGAGTACTACGAGCAGTACTTC. Encoded protein: CAGGKREYYEQYF. V is TRBV5-8 and J is TRBJ2-7, with TRBD2 matching over 8 bases. The V and J ends lost 10 bases and 3 bases, in that order; junction bases with no gene match: 9. Germline CDR1 reads SGHTS; CDR2 reads YDEGEE. The CDR3 covers 13 residues.

The rearrangement joins TRBV5-4 to TRBJ1-1; 9 bases fit TRBD1. Per germline, CDR1 SGHNT and CDR2 YYREEE (reference sequence). The CDR3 has 17 amino acids. The trim removed 4 bases at V and 1 base at J, leaving 11 bases unmatched. The CDR3 DNA is TGTGCCAGCAGCAATCCGGACAGGGGAAGGGGGAACACTGAAGCTTTCTTT. Its translation is CASSNPDRGRGNTEAFF.

There are a few counts of this clone. The rearrangement links TRBV10-3 to TRBJ2-7, with 8 bases that match TRBD2. The CDR3 spans 15 residues. CDR1 ENHRY and CDR2 SYGVKD come from the germline V gene. The junction had 6 bases not matched to a gene; V was cut back by 4 bases and J by 1 base. The CDR3 sequence: CAISGGAGGSYEQYF. For the CDR3, the DNA is TGTGCCATCAGTGGAGGGGCGGGAGGATCCTACGAGCAGTACTTC.

J is TRBJ2-7 and V is TRBV5-1; unclear D gene. CDR1 and CDR2 from the germline V gene are SGHRS and YFSETQ. There are 11 residues in the CDR3. Trimming took 4 bases from V and 8 from J, leaving 10 bases between them. The chain's CDR3 is CASSTGEKQYF. The CDR3 nucleotides are TGCGCCAGCAGCACCGGAGAGAAGCAGTACTTC.

This sequence joins TRBV19 and TRBJ1-5; 10 nucleotides agree with TRBD1. The trim removed 5 bases at V and 9 bases at J, leaving 7 bases unmatched. Germline-derived CDR1 and CDR2 are LNHDA and SQIVND (reference sequence). The CDR3 runs to 14 residues. The CDR3 coding sequence is TGTGCCAGTAGTGTCAGACAGGGGGCGCGGCCCCAGCATTTT. It codes for CASSVRQGARPQHF.